These 11 T cell receptor beta chains came from one sample sequenced in a study of CD8+CD57+ T cells in acquired aplastic anemia. Genomic DNA acted as the template from which TCR beta VDJ combination and CDR3 sequence profiling were carried out. Using its own MiXCR run on the reads, TCRdb lists one record per CDR3 protein. The table includes hundreds of thousands of distinct CDR3 sequences, around 30% detected once. Patients chosen for sequencing had CD8+CD57+ cells that had expanded, as shown by flow cytometry. Sequencing was done on a sample of sorted CD4+, CD8+, or CD8+CD57+ T cells (not recorded which) from PBMCs. These receptors all come from a human donor with aplastic anemia.

This clonotype was found a few times. The CDR3 nucleotides are TGTGCCAGCAGTTTCGTTGGAGCCACAGATACGCAGTATTTT. It is translated as CASSFVGATDTQYF. The chain is built from TRBV12-3 or TRBV12-4 and TRBJ2-3; no clear D. Trimming pared 3 bases from V and 2 bases from J, leaving 9 bases between. This CDR3 region has 14 residues.

This clonotype was picked up many times. The gene calls are TRBV11-2 and TRBJ2-7, with D tentatively TRBD1 (6 bases). Per the germline V gene, CDR1 is SGHAT and CDR2 is FQNNGV. The ends were cut back, 0 bases at V and 7 bases at J, with 7 bases in the middle. The CDR3 loop spans 12 amino acids. The CDR3 sequence: CASSLDRGEQYF. The CDR3 DNA is TGTGCCAGCAGCTTAGACAGGGGTGAGCAGTACTTC.

A word on this clonotype: This likely comes from a read error, as the CDR3 has no conserved phenylalanine or tryptophan at its end. The rearrangement links TRBV6-1 to TRBJ2-7; 9 nucleotides agree with TRBD2. The junction had 11 bases not matched to a gene; V was cut back by 6 bases and J by 2 bases. CDR1 and CDR2 from the germline V gene are MNHNS and SASEGT. The CDR3 is 16 amino acids. The CDR3 sequence is CASRPSSGALTYEQYS. The CDR3 DNA is TGTGCCAGCAGACCCTCTAGCGGGGCCCTGACCTACGAGCAGTACTCC.

The CDR3 bases are TGTGCCAGCAGTGAATATCGGTTAGCGGGGCAAGAGACCCAGTACTTC. Its protein product is CASSEYRLAGQETQYF. The chain recombines TRBV25-1 with TRBJ2-5; 8 nucleotides align to TRBD2. The junction had 5 bases not matched to a gene; V was cut back by 0 bases and J by 2 bases. The V gene's germline CDR1 is MGHDK and CDR2 SYGVNS. The CDR3 has 16 residues. Together with reference TRBV25-1 and TRBJ2-5, the CDR3 gives the full variable domain: EADIYQTPRYLVIGTGKKITLECSQTMGHDKMYWYQQDPGMELHLIHYSYGVNSTEKGDLSSESTVSRIRTEHFPLTLESARPSHTSQYLCASSEYRLAGQETQYFGPGTRLLVL.

As for this clonotype: At one boundary the junction diverges from the germline segment, which might be a read error. The chain has TRBV20-1 and TRBJ1-2; the match to TRBD1 covers 7 bases. In germline, CDR1 is DFQATT, CDR2 SNEGSKA (reference sequence). There are 16 residues in the CDR3. The CDR3 is CSATSVDREDSDGCTF. For the CDR3, the DNA is TGCAGTGCTACATCTGTAGACAGGGAAGATTCGGATGGCTGCACCTTC.

The V gene is TRBV5-4, the J gene TRBJ2-5; D is possibly TRBD2 (6 bases). The CDR3 runs 14 residues. V dropped 2 bases and J dropped 5 bases, with 13 bases sitting between them. CDR1 is SGHNT, CDR2 YYREEE, per germline (reference sequence). In nucleotides, the CDR3 is TGTGCCAGCAGCTTAGTAACTAGCAGCGAGACCCAGTACTTC. Protein sequence: CASSLVTSSETQYF.

To note about this clonotype: A single base separates this from a much larger clone, so it may be a read error. The CDR3 does not end in the conserved phenylalanine or tryptophan, so this is likely a read error. The J gene is TRBJ2-7, the V gene TRBV2; TRBD1 might be the D (5 bases). Trimming took off 0 bases at V and 4 bases at J, with 13 bases between the two ends. This CDR3 spans 15 amino acids. Looked up from germline, CDR1 is SNHLY and CDR2 is FYNNEI. The CDR3 is CASSEAPGAFYEQYS. CDR3 coding DNA: TGTGCCAGCAGTGAAGCGCCTGGGGCTTTTTACGAGCAGTACTCC.

The chain uses TRBV7-2 and TRBJ2-7; TRBD2 might be the D (5 bases). The CDR3 is 17 amino acids. V shed 0 bases and J shed 3 bases, with 18 bases lying between them. Germline V gives CDR1 SGHTA, CDR2 FQGNSA. The chain's CDR3 is CASSLAPGIPILYEQYF. The CDR3 DNA reads as TGTGCCAGCAGCTTAGCCCCGGGGATACCTATTCTCTACGAGCAGTACTTC.

This chain links TRBV5-1 with TRBJ1-2; 8 bases align to TRBD1. Germline V lookup: CDR1 SGHRS, CDR2 YFSETQ. V was pared by 4 bases and J by 12 bases, with 11 bases of the junction left unmatched. This CDR3 comprises 13 residues. CDR3 sequence reads: CASSPRTGMVDTF. The CDR3 DNA is TGCGCCAGCAGCCCACGGACAGGGATGGTCGACACCTTC.

The chain carries TRBV20-1 and TRBJ1-2, with a possible D match to TRBD1 (5 bases). This CDR3 is built from 14 residues. In germline, CDR1 is DFQATT, CDR2 SNEGSKA (reference sequence). Trimming removed 5 bases at V and 2 bases at J, with 15 bases between. The CDR3 coding sequence is TGCAGTGCTTTGATATCAGACAGCAACTATGGCTACACCTTC. It codes for CSALISDSNYGYTF.

The rearrangement links TRBV10-3 to TRBJ2-5, with D possibly TRBD1 on 5 matching bases. The germline V and J ends were trimmed by 6 bases and 2 bases, with 16 bases remaining between them. Germline V CDR1 and CDR2: ENHRY, SYGVKD. This CDR3 contains 15 residues. Here the CDR3 reads CAIRPGIVGQETQYF. CDR3 bases: TGTGCCATCAGACCAGGGATAGTGGGTCAAGAGACCCAGTACTTC.